This is a list of T cell receptor beta chains from one sample in a study of shared clonotypes between healthy human individuals. The data were produced by immunoSEQ multiplex PCR, yet TCRdb's version contains in-frame clones alone and is incomplete. This sample has roughly 500,000 clones, with around 96% found just once. The sequencing sample was made of naive CD4+ T cells sorted from blood. The receptors derive from a woman aged 25-40 years in good health. Both conserved end residues are part of each CDR3. Fields, in order: D gene, J gene, V gene, clone size, CDR3 DNA, CDR3 protein. The D gene is left open where the match is weak. Part of the rows lack a size; the others show once, few, many or a class for expanded clones.

d_gene: .; j_gene: TRBJ2-6; v_gene: TRBV29-1; abundance: .; CDR3nt: TGCAGCGTTGAAGAATCTGGGGCCAACGTCCTGACTTTC; CDR3aa: CSVEESGANVLTF
d_gene: TRBD1; j_gene: TRBJ2-7; v_gene: TRBV28; abundance: .; CDR3nt: TGTGCCAGCACATTGAACAGGGGGTACGAGCAGTACTTC; CDR3aa: CASTLNRGYEQYF
d_gene: .; j_gene: TRBJ2-7; v_gene: TRBV5-1; abundance: .; CDR3nt: TGCGCCAGCAGCCTCGCGGGCACCACCTACGAGCAGTACTTC; CDR3aa: CASSLAGTTYEQYF
d_gene: TRBD1; j_gene: TRBJ1-2; v_gene: TRBV28; abundance: .; CDR3nt: TGTGCCAGCAGCCGACAGGGGGCTGCCTACACCTTC; CDR3aa: CASSRQGAAYTF
d_gene: .; j_gene: TRBJ2-7; v_gene: TRBV11-3; abundance: .; CDR3nt: TGTGCCAGCAGCTTAGGGCAAAGCTACGAGCAGTACTTC; CDR3aa: CASSLGQSYEQYF
d_gene: .; j_gene: TRBJ2-7; v_gene: TRBV28; abundance: once; CDR3nt: TGTGCCAGCAGTTTAAGGTGGCGCCCCTACGAGCAGTACTTC; CDR3aa: CASSLRWRPYEQYF
d_gene: TRBD1; j_gene: TRBJ1-3; v_gene: TRBV5-1; abundance: once; CDR3nt: TGCGCCAGCAGCTGGGGGTTACGGGACGGGACAGCGGGAAACACCATATATTTT; CDR3aa: CASSWGLRDGTAGNTIYF
d_gene: .; j_gene: TRBJ1-1; v_gene: TRBV6-6; abundance: .; CDR3nt: TGTGCCAGCAGTGCGATGGTGAACACTGAAGCTTTCTTT; CDR3aa: CASSAMVNTEAFF
d_gene: .; j_gene: TRBJ2-2; v_gene: TRBV7-9; abundance: .; CDR3nt: TGTGCCAACCAGCGGAGGAACACCGGGGAGCTGTTTTTT; CDR3aa: CANQRRNTGELFF
d_gene: .; j_gene: TRBJ1-3; v_gene: TRBV28; abundance: .; CDR3nt: TGTGCCACCCTTAAGACAGCAGCCCGTGGAAACACCATATATTTT; CDR3aa: CATLKTAARGNTIYF
d_gene: .; j_gene: TRBJ1-2; v_gene: TRBV19; abundance: .; CDR3nt: TGTGCCAGTAGTATGAGGGCGAGGGACTATGGCTACACCTTC; CDR3aa: CASSMRARDYGYTF
d_gene: .; j_gene: TRBJ2-7; v_gene: TRBV5-3; abundance: .; CDR3nt: TGTGCCAGAAGCGTGGCACGAGACCCCCACGAGCAGTACTTC; CDR3aa: CARSVARDPHEQYF
d_gene: .; j_gene: TRBJ1-1; v_gene: TRBV18; abundance: .; CDR3nt: TGTGCCAGCTCACTTCAGGGGAACACTGAAGCTTTCTTT; CDR3aa: CASSLQGNTEAFF
d_gene: TRBD2; j_gene: TRBJ2-7; v_gene: TRBV5-4; abundance: once; CDR3nt: TGTGCCAGCAGCCCTTTTCCGACTAGCGGGGGAACCTACGAGCAGTACTTC; CDR3aa: CASSPFPTSGGTYEQYF
d_gene: TRBD1; j_gene: TRBJ1-5; v_gene: TRBV2; abundance: .; CDR3nt: TGTGCCAGCACCGAATCCAGGGGGAGCAATCAGCCCCAGCATTTT; CDR3aa: CASTESRGSNQPQHF
d_gene: .; j_gene: TRBJ2-7; v_gene: TRBV27; abundance: .; CDR3nt: TGTGCCAGCAGTTTATCGGCAGGGCGTAGGACCTACGAGCAGTACTTC; CDR3aa: CASSLSAGRRTYEQYF
d_gene: .; j_gene: TRBJ1-1; v_gene: TRBV19; abundance: .; CDR3nt: TGTGCCAGTAGTATAACAGTCAACACTGAAGCTTTCTTT; CDR3aa: CASSITVNTEAFF
d_gene: TRBD2; j_gene: TRBJ2-2; v_gene: TRBV7-9; abundance: .; CDR3nt: TGTGCCAGCAGAAGTAAAAGACTAGCGGGAGGTTCGAACACCGGGGAGCTGTTTTTT; CDR3aa: CASRSKRLAGGSNTGELFF
d_gene: TRBD2; j_gene: TRBJ2-7; v_gene: TRBV4-1; abundance: .; CDR3nt: TGCGCCAGCAGCCAAGATAGGAGAGCGGGAGGGCCGGGGGAGCAGTACTTC; CDR3aa: CASSQDRRAGGPGEQYF
d_gene: .; j_gene: TRBJ1-2; v_gene: TRBV28; abundance: once; CDR3nt: TGTGCCAGCAGTTTGGCAGACTATGGCTACACCTTC; CDR3aa: CASSLADYGYTF
d_gene: .; j_gene: TRBJ2-7; v_gene: TRBV28; abundance: .; CDR3nt: TGTGCCAGCAGTTTATTACCAGCCCTCTCCTACGAGCAGTACTTC; CDR3aa: CASSLLPALSYEQYF
d_gene: .; j_gene: TRBJ2-1; v_gene: TRBV20-1; abundance: .; CDR3nt: TGCAGTGCTAGAGTAGTAGAGCAGTTCTTC; CDR3aa: CSARVVEQFF
d_gene: .; j_gene: TRBJ1-3; v_gene: TRBV7-9; abundance: .; CDR3nt: TGTGCCAGCAGCTTAGGGGACACCATATATTTT; CDR3aa: CASSLGDTIYF
d_gene: .; j_gene: TRBJ2-1; v_gene: TRBV10-1; abundance: .; CDR3nt: TGCGCCAGCAGTGAGAGGGTGTCTCCCCTGGTATATGAGCAGTTCTTC; CDR3aa: CASSERVSPLVYEQFF
d_gene: TRBD1; j_gene: TRBJ2-1; v_gene: TRBV19; abundance: .; CDR3nt: TGTGCCAGTACTGAACAGGGGTATGAGCAGTTCTTC; CDR3aa: CASTEQGYEQFF
d_gene: .; j_gene: TRBJ2-7; v_gene: TRBV2; abundance: .; CDR3nt: TGTGCCAGCAGTCCCTATCAACCCTACGAGCAGTACTTC; CDR3aa: CASSPYQPYEQYF
d_gene: .; j_gene: TRBJ2-2; v_gene: TRBV5-1; abundance: .; CDR3nt: TGCGCCAGCAGCCTCTCAGGGAGCACCGGGGAGCTGTTTTTT; CDR3aa: CASSLSGSTGELFF